The clone carrying this TCR beta chain appeared many times. Trimming took 8 bases from V and 8 from J; bases not matched to a gene: 16. Germline V gene lookup returns CDR1 MGHRA and CDR2 YSYEKL. The CDR3 runs to 16 residues. The data stem from a study of T-cell memory formation after mild COVID-19. Study-wide context: TCR clusters were largely donor specific.

TCRdb re-called the 5' RACE reads with MiXCR, one entry per CDR3 protein. Counted here are hundreds of thousands of distinct CDR3 sequences, 13% to 15% occurring once; the ten biggest clones make up 22%. This TCR derives from a man aged 18 to 29 who had mild COVID-19 (a few samples of this study predate the infection). Cell type and time point are not known. The sample comprised PBMCs or a T cell subset sorted from them (not recorded which). V is TRBV4-1 and J is TRBJ2-1; 9 positions agree with TRBD2. The CDR3 DNA reads as TGCGCCAGCTTTTTCACGTGGACTAGCGTCGGGGATGAGCAGTTCTTC. Residues: CASFFTWTSVGDEQFF.